These T cell receptor beta chains were read from a single sample in a study of OX40 agonist ivuxolimab in advanced cancers. Some clones are missing from TCRdb's copy, which holds only in-frame ones; the method was immunoSEQ multiplex PCR. This sample has about 78,000 clones, with about 90% found just once. Specimen: CD4+ or CD8+ T cells sorted from blood, collected in a trial of the OX40 agonist ivuxolimab. The receptors were gathered from an adult with an advanced solid tumor such as melanoma, head and neck, liver or kidney cancer. CDR3s include the opening cysteine and the closing phenylalanine or tryptophan. D genes are given only for firm matches. The size entry is marked missing in some rows and otherwise reads once, few, many or a size class.

NA,TRBV7-2,TRBJ2-3,NA,TGTGCCAGCAGCTCGGGACCCCGCACAGATACGCAGTATTTT,CASSSGPRTDTQYF
once,TRBV29-1,TRBJ1-2,NA,TGCAGCGTAGCACAGCTCTATGGCTACACCTTC,CSVAQLYGYTF
NA,TRBV11-2,TRBJ2-2,NA,TGTGCCAGCAGCTTGTTCCTTCCAAGGGGCGGGGAGCTGTTTTTT,CASSLFLPRGGELFF
NA,TRBV1,TRBJ1-6,NA,TGCACCAGCAGCCAATTGGGGGGCAATTCACCCCTCCACTTT,CTSSQLGGNSPLHF
NA,TRBV6-5,TRBJ2-7,NA,TGTGCCAGCAGTTACTCGAATCGCAGGAGGGGCGAGCAGTACTTC,CASSYSNRRRGEQYF
NA,TRBV6-1,TRBJ1-1,NA,TGTGCCAGCAGTTTTTTCGTTGGGGGCACTGAAGCTTTCTTT,CASSFFVGGTEAFF
NA,TRBV5-1,TRBJ1-6,NA,TGCGCCAGCAGCTTGGGGACCTCACGGTCACCCCTCCACTTT,CASSLGTSRSPLHF
NA,TRBV7-6,TRBJ2-5,TRBD2,TGTGCCAGCGGGGCTAGCGGGAGTCCACAAGAGACCCAGTACTTC,CASGASGSPQETQYF
NA,TRBV29-1,TRBJ2-7,TRBD1,TGCAGCGTTGTGACGAACAGGGGCTACGAGCAGTACTTC,CSVVTNRGYEQYF
NA,TRBV11-2,TRBJ2-6,NA,TGTGCCAGCAGCCCTGTCCTTTCTGGGGCCAACGTCCTGACTTTC,CASSPVLSGANVLTF
NA,TRBV19,TRBJ1-5,NA,TGTGCCAGTACCCCCGGGCCCCTAGGCAATCAGCCCCAGCATTTT,CASTPGPLGNQPQHF
NA,TRBV5-1,TRBJ2-3,NA,TGCGCCAGCAGCTCTATGCCGAGGGGGACAGATACGCAGTATTTT,CASSSMPRGTDTQYF
NA,TRBV4-1,TRBJ1-6,NA,TGCGCCAGCAGCCAAGGACGTTATTTTTATTCACCCCTCCACTTT,CASSQGRYFYSPLHF
NA,TRBV19,TRBJ2-3,NA,TGTGCCAGTAGTATAGACCGGACTAGCACAGATACGCAGTATTTT,CASSIDRTSTDTQYF
NA,TRBV7-9,TRBJ2-2,TRBD2,TGTGCCAGCAGCTGGGGACTAGCGGGGACCGGGGAGCTGTTTTTT,CASSWGLAGTGELFF
NA,TRBV7-9,TRBJ2-3,TRBD2,TGTGCCAGCAGCTTAAGCGGGGTCACAGATACGCAGTATTTT,CASSLSGVTDTQYF
NA,TRBV28,TRBJ2-1,TRBD2,TGTGCCAGCAGCTCGAGCGGGAGGCCTTACAATGAGCAGTTCTTC,CASSSSGRPYNEQFF
medium-sized,TRBV30,TRBJ2-7,TRBD1,TGTGCCTGGAGTGTTTTGGGACAGGGTCAGTACTTC,CAWSVLGQGQYF
NA,TRBV7-2,TRBJ1-1,NA,TGTGCCAGCAAGCTTTCGGGGAACACTGAAGCTTTCTTT,CASKLSGNTEAFF
NA,TRBV30,TRBJ1-2,TRBD1,TGTGCCTGGAGTCAACAGGGGCGCGGGTATGGCTACACCTTC,CAWSQQGRGYGYTF
NA,TRBV13,TRBJ2-7,TRBD1,TGTGCCAGCAGGATACTCATCCGGCCGGGACAGGCTAACTACGAGCAGTACTTC,CASRILIRPGQANYEQYF
NA,TRBV2,TRBJ2-1,NA,TGTGCCAGCAGACCCCACCGGGACTCCACCTACAATGAGCAGTTCTTC,CASRPHRDSTYNEQFF
NA,TRBV5-1,TRBJ1-6,NA,TGCGCCAGCAGCTTTAATGAGGGTAGTAATTCACCCCTCCACTTT,CASSFNEGSNSPLHF
NA,TRBV14,TRBJ1-1,NA,TGTGCCAGCAGCCACCCGCCTGGGGTCCCCACTGAAGCTTTCTTT,CASSHPPGVPTEAFF
NA,TRBV5-1,TRBJ2-5,TRBD1,TGCGCCAGCAGCTTAGAGTTTATCACAGGGGACGGGGAGACCCAGTACTTC,CASSLEFITGDGETQYF
NA,TRBV5-1,TRBJ2-6,NA,TGCGCCAGCAGCTTCGGTGGGTTTGGGGCCAACGTCCTGACTTTC,CASSFGGFGANVLTF
NA,TRBV11-2,TRBJ1-1,NA,TGTGCCAGCAGCTGGGGAGGGAGCACTGAAGCTTTCTTT,CASSWGGSTEAFF
NA,TRBV5-1,TRBJ2-2,NA,TGCGCCAGCAGCTTGGTGCAGGGCGGCACCGGGGAGCTGTTTTTT,CASSLVQGGTGELFF
few,TRBV7-8,TRBJ1-3,TRBD1,TGTGCCAGCAGCTTAGGGGACAGGAGTTTTGGAAACACCATATATTTT,CASSLGDRSFGNTIYF
few,TRBV6-1,TRBJ1-2,NA,TGTGCCAGCAGTCCGGGACCCACCTATGGCTACACCTTC,CASSPGPTYGYTF
NA,TRBV19,TRBJ1-2,NA,TGTGCCAGTAGTCAGACCGCGGACAGTTCGTATGGCTACACCTTC,CASSQTADSSYGYTF
few,TRBV6-5,TRBJ1-5,NA,TGTGCCAGCACCGGATCATTCGGGGGGCAGCCCCAGCATTTT,CASTGSFGGQPQHF
NA,TRBV6-4,TRBJ1-3,TRBD1,TGTGCCAGCAGTGGAAAGGACAGGGTCCCTCTTGGAAACACCATATATTTT,CASSGKDRVPLGNTIYF
once,TRBV15,TRBJ2-1,NA,TGTGCCACCAGCCCAGTGAGCAGGGACTATGAGCAGTTCTTC,CATSPVSRDYEQFF